The TCR beta chain described here comes from a study of shared T cell receptors in the human thymus. Looked up from germline, CDR1 is LNHNV and CDR2 is YYDKDF (reference sequence). CDR3 length equals 14 residues. V was pared by 8 bases and J by 0 bases, with 11 bases between. Method: immunoSEQ multiplex PCR; TCRdb's copy keeps in-frame clones and lacks some. The table has over 450,000 clones, 75% to 80% seen once. These data were likewise used in another study, on human thymus T cells. That paper adds: Samples came from healthy Finnish infants during open corrective cardiac surgery. Corrective heart surgery yielded resections, and these provided the thymus tissue. Repertoires sampled from thymus and blood appeared biased in V and J gene usage. Related work showed strongly overlapping thymic repertoires across unrelated individuals.

The sequence was obtained from a boy younger than two with a congenital heart defect. V and J are TRBV15 and TRBJ2-4; the D gene is possibly TRBD2 (6 bases). Sequenced material: thymocytes. The CDR3 sequence: CATHAAGAKNIQYF. In DNA, the CDR3 is TGTGCCACCCACGCAGCGGGAGCCAAAAACATTCAGTACTTC.